The rows below give T cell receptor beta chains drawn from one sample of a study of blood T cell repertoires in COVID-19. Using immunoSEQ multiplex PCR, the repertoire was profiled, and TCRdb retains in-frame clones only, with some absent. The sample consists of about 89,000 clones, 75% to 80% of them appearing once. Sequenced material: peripheral blood. These receptors originate from a man between 65 and 79 years old with COVID-19, enrolled during active disease. The CDR3 runs from the conserved cysteine through the conserved F or W. A D gene is named only where the DNA matches it firmly. The size field is filled for only some rows; it gives once, few, many or a size class.

clone_size	v_call	j_call	d_call	cdr3_aa	cdr3_nt
few	TRBV5-1	TRBJ1-2	TRBD1	CASSSGTGNYGYTF	TGCGCCAGCAGCTCCGGGACAGGGAACTATGGCTACACCTTC
-	TRBV7-3	TRBJ1-1	TRBD1	CASSPGQGFTEAFF	TGTGCCAGCAGCCCCGGACAGGGTTTCACTGAAGCTTTCTTT
few	TRBV6-2/TRBV6-3	TRBJ2-6	-	CASSVHFFANVLTF	TGTGCCAGCAGCGTACATTTCTTCGCCAACGTCCTGACTTTC
-	TRBV11-2	TRBJ2-3	-	CASSLGAGKSTDTQYF	TGTGCCAGCAGCTTGGGGGCAGGGAAAAGCACAGATACGCAGTATTTT
-	TRBV5-4	TRBJ2-1	TRBD2	CASSLSSGSRYEQFF	TGTGCCAGCAGCTTGTCTAGCGGGAGTAGGTATGAGCAGTTCTTC
-	TRBV28	TRBJ1-2	-	CASSVPGVNDYGYTF	TGTGCCAGCAGTGTCCCAGGGGTAAACGACTATGGCTACACCTTC
once	TRBV4-1	TRBJ1-1	-	CASSQPGVTEAFF	TGCGCCAGCAGCCAGCCAGGGGTCACTGAAGCTTTCTTT
few	TRBV10-2	TRBJ2-5	-	CASSDAMYQETQYF	TGCGCCAGCAGCGATGCTATGTACCAAGAGACCCAGTACTTC
-	TRBV28	TRBJ1-5	-	CASSFVNQPQHF	TGTGCCAGCAGTTTTGTAAATCAGCCCCAGCATTTT
once	TRBV5-1	TRBJ2-5	TRBD2	CASSPSGRAEETQYF	TGCGCCAGCAGCCCTAGCGGGAGGGCCGAAGAGACCCAGTACTTC
-	TRBV6-5	TRBJ1-2	-	CASSSPGASANYGYTF	TGTGCCAGCAGTTCCCCTGGGGCATCTGCTAACTATGGCTACACCTTC
-	TRBV19	TRBJ2-3	-	CASRMSVSTDTQYF	TGTGCCAGTAGGATGTCGGTTAGCACAGATACGCAGTATTTT
-	TRBV6-1	TRBJ1-6	-	CASSPGQSSPLHF	TGTGCCAGCAGTCCCGGACAGTCTTCACCCCTCCACTTT
-	TRBV5-1	TRBJ2-7	TRBD2	CASSLSGGSPYEQYF	TGCGCCAGCAGCTTAAGCGGGGGATCCCCCTACGAGCAGTACTTC
-	TRBV28	TRBJ2-7	TRBD1	CASSALLPGQGTYEQYF	TGTGCCAGCAGTGCCCTCTTACCGGGACAGGGGACTTACGAGCAGTACTTC
-	TRBV5-1	TRBJ2-5	TRBD1	CASTFKGAEETQYF	TGCGCCAGCACGTTCAAGGGGGCTGAGGAGACCCAGTACTTC
-	TRBV28	TRBJ2-4	TRBD2	CASSFLTSGRDGNIQYF	TGTGCCAGCAGTTTCTTGACTAGCGGGAGGGATGGGAACATTCAGTACTTC
few	TRBV19	TRBJ1-2	-	CASIPDTMNYGYTF	TGTGCCAGTATCCCGGACACAATGAACTATGGCTACACCTTC
-	TRBV9	TRBJ2-3	-	CASSPPQLKDTQYF	TGTGCCAGCAGCCCCCCCCAGTTGAAGGATACGCAGTATTTT
-	TRBV19	TRBJ1-1	TRBD1	CASSDRGGGYTEAFF	TGTGCCAGTAGCGACAGGGGCGGAGGGTACACTGAAGCTTTCTTT
-	TRBV7-2	TRBJ1-1	-	CASSYPRAGDTEAFF	TGTGCCAGCAGCTACCCTCGGGCGGGGGACACTGAAGCTTTCTTT
once	TRBV6-5	TRBJ2-3	-	CASSYQGGNTDTQYF	TGTGCCAGCAGTTACCAGGGGGGAAACACAGATACGCAGTATTTT
-	TRBV6-2/TRBV6-3	TRBJ1-2	TRBD1	CASSAEPGTGSYGYTF	TGTGCCAGCAGTGCCGAACCCGGGACAGGGTCCTATGGCTACACCTTC
-	TRBV28	TRBJ2-7	TRBD2	CASSFFSGRAREQYF	TGTGCCAGCAGTTTCTTTAGCGGGAGGGCCCGGGAGCAGTACTTC
-	TRBV5-1	TRBJ2-7	TRBD1	CASSHRDSLDEQYF	TGCGCCAGCAGCCACCGGGACAGCTTAGACGAGCAGTACTTC
-	TRBV29-1	TRBJ1-1	-	CSALDGNLNTEAFF	TGCAGCGCCTTAGACGGGAACTTGAACACTGAAGCTTTCTTT
few	TRBV7-9	TRBJ1-5	TRBD1	CASSPGQGGDQPQHF	TGTGCCAGCAGTCCCGGACAGGGTGGGGATCAGCCCCAGCATTTT